A single sample is the source of the 19 T cell receptor beta chains below, sequenced in a study of shared clonotypes between healthy human individuals. Produced via immunoSEQ multiplex PCR; TCRdb's table is partial and in-frame only. The table includes over a million clones, more than 75% detected once. Sample: memory CD4+ T cells from PBMCs. Described subset: CD45RA-negative fraction. The receptors stem from a man between 18 and 35 years old in good health. Some clones in this sample may be carry-over from other donors' samples.

With respect to this clone: Other DNA sequences of this sample code for an identical CDR3. The chain couples TRBV2 to TRBJ2-1; 10 bases match TRBD2. Germline V CDR1 and CDR2: SNHLY, FYNNEI. The CDR3 covers 16 residues. Trimming at V came to 4 bases and at J to 0 bases, leaving 3 bases not matched to a gene. The chain's CDR3 is CASSARLAGSYNEQFF. Written as DNA, the CDR3 is TGTGCCAGCAGTGCGCGACTAGCGGGCTCCTACAATGAGCAGTTCTTC.

The chain carries TRBV18 and TRBJ1-1; no clear D gene. The CDR3 loop spans 13 amino acids. V shed 2 bases and J shed 2 bases, with 6 bases lying between them. Germline V gene data show CDR1 as KGHSH and CDR2 as LQKENI. CDR3 coding DNA: TGTGCCAGCTCACCATGGGGTAACACTGAAGCTTTCTTT. It translates to CASSPWGNTEAFF.

The chain recombines TRBV2 with TRBJ2-3, with 11 bases lining up with TRBD2. With V trimmed by 4 bases and J by 5 bases, 8 bases remained unmatched. The CDR3 loop spans 16 amino acids. Germline V gene sequence: CDR1 SNHLY, CDR2 FYNNEI. CDR3 sequence: CASSAQLAGVIDTQYF. CDR3 nucleotides: TGTGCCAGCAGTGCCCAACTAGCGGGAGTTATAGATACGCAGTATTTT.

This chain links TRBV5-1 with TRBJ2-2, with no clear D. This CDR3 has 14 residues. Trimming pared 5 bases from V and 0 bases from J, leaving 8 bases between. Germline CDR1 is SGHRS and CDR2 is YFSETQ. The CDR3 region has the DNA TGCGCCAGCAGGTATGGCGCGAACACCGGGGAGCTGTTTTTT. This translates into CASRYGANTGELFF.

The chain couples TRBV6-5 to TRBJ2-7; 8 bases match TRBD2. This CDR3 has 15 amino acids. Germline assignment: CDR1 MNHEY and CDR2 SVGAGI. Unmatched junction bases numbered 14, after V lost 8 bases and J lost 5 bases. The CDR3 sequence is CASQRKPGGGHEQYF. The CDR3 DNA sequence: TGTGCCAGCCAAAGGAAGCCGGGGGGGGGCCACGAGCAGTACTTC.

This chain uses TRBV28 with TRBJ2-5, with 10 bases fitting TRBD1. Looked up from germline, CDR1 is MDHEN and CDR2 is SYDVKM. The ends lost 5 bases at V and 5 bases at J; junction bases unmatched: 11. This CDR3 has 16 amino acids. As DNA, the CDR3 is TGTGCCAGCAGTGCTAACCGGGACAGGGGCCGGGAGACCCAGTACTTC. Its translation: CASSANRDRGRETQYF.

J is TRBJ1-1 and V is TRBV5-6; D possibly corresponds to TRBD1 (5 bases). The CDR3 extends over 13 amino acids. With 2 bases removed from V and 3 bases from J, the gap between germline ends came to 8 bases. The germline CDR1 and CDR2 sequences are SGHDT and YYEEEE. As DNA, the CDR3 is TGTGCCAGCAGCTTAGGCAGGGACACTGAAGCTTTCTTT. It encodes CASSLGRDTEAFF.

The chain joins TRBV23-1 to TRBJ2-1; possibly TRBD1 for D (5 bases). TRBV23-1 counts as an open reading frame of uncertain function. The CDR3 covers 16 residues. The V end lost 0 bases, the J end lost 3 bases, and 12 bases lay between the germline ends. The CDR3 region is CASSQSKTVSYNEQFF. Here the CDR3 DNA reads TGCGCCAGCAGTCAATCGAAGACAGTCAGCTACAATGAGCAGTTCTTC.

This rearrangement joins TRBV5-4 to TRBJ2-3; D gene unclear. Trimming pared 7 bases from V and 0 bases from J, leaving 15 bases between. Germline lookup yields CDR1 SGHNT and CDR2 YYREEE (reference sequence). This CDR3 contains 15 residues. This CDR3 is CASSVRTPSTDTQYF. CDR3 bases: TGTGCCAGCTCCGTTCGCACCCCTAGCACAGATACGCAGTATTTT.

The chain joins TRBV9 to TRBJ2-1; 11 bases are a match to TRBD2. The CDR3 totals 16 residues. Looked up from germline, CDR1 is SGDLS and CDR2 is YYNGEE. Trimming took 2 bases from V and 4 from J; bases not matched to a gene: 5. CDR3 sequence reads: CASSVGGLAVYNEQFF. CDR3 bases: TGTGCCAGCAGCGTCGGGGGACTAGCGGTATACAATGAGCAGTTCTTC.

This chain links TRBV4-1 with TRBJ2-7; 10 bases agree with TRBD1. The CDR3 is 15 residues long. With 1 base clipped from V and 4 bases from J, the junction kept 4 bases outside the gene matches. CDR1 is MGHRA and CDR2 is YSYEKL in the germline V gene. The CDR3 spells CASSQGTGGAYEQYF. The CDR3 DNA reads TGCGCCAGCAGCCAAGGGACAGGGGGGGCATACGAGCAGTACTTC.

The chain uses TRBV5-1 and TRBJ2-4, with 8 bases matching TRBD2. The CDR3 is 15 amino acids. CDR1 is SGHRS and CDR2 is YFSETQ in the germline V gene. V was clipped by 3 bases and J by 2 bases; unmatched bases: 4. CDR3 amino acids: CASSWTSWTKNIQYF. CDR3 DNA sequence: TGCGCCAGCAGCTGGACTAGCTGGACCAAAAACATTCAGTACTTC.

In DNA, the CDR3 is TGTGCCAGCAACGAGGGCGGACAAGAGACCCAGTACTTC. It encodes CASNEGGQETQYF. The V gene is TRBV7-2, the J gene TRBJ2-5; D might be TRBD2 (5 bases). V lost 7 bases to trimming and J lost 2 bases, with 11 bases between them. The length of the CDR3 is 13 residues. The germline V gene encodes CDR1 SGHTA and CDR2 FQGNSA. The full variable domain, completed using reference TRBV7-2 and TRBJ2-5, is GAGVSQSPSNKVTEKGKDVELRCDPISGHTALYWYRQSLGQGLEFLIYFQGNSAPDKSGLPSDRFSAERTGGSVSTLTIQRTQQEDSAVYLCASNEGGQETQYFGPGTRLLVL.

V is TRBV6-5 and J is TRBJ2-7; no firm D call. Germline loops: CDR1 MNHEY, CDR2 SVGAGI. Trimming removed 4 bases from V and 3 bases from J, with 13 bases in between. This CDR3 comprises 14 residues. CDR3 in DNA: TGTGCCAGCAGTTCCCTTGGCGCCTTCTACGAGCAGTACTTC. Its translation is CASSSLGAFYEQYF.

Notes on this clone: In the same sample, other DNA sequences code for this CDR3. The chain has TRBV5-4 and TRBJ2-5; TRBD1 aligns across 8 bases. CDR1 is SGHNT and CDR2 is YYREEE in the germline V gene (reference sequence). There are 14 residues in the CDR3. Germline trimming cut 0 bases from V and 5 bases from J; bases unmatched to any gene: 3. CDR3 bases: TGTGCCAGCAGCTTGGACAGGGGGGTCGAGACCCAGTACTTC. This codes for CASSLDRGVETQYF.

The chain is built from TRBV29-1 and TRBJ2-5; a possible D gene is TRBD1 (6 bases). Trimming left V 4 bases short and J 5 bases short, with 17 bases between. CDR3 length: 14 residues. In germline, CDR1 is SQVTM, CDR2 ANQGSEA. The CDR3 nucleotides are TGCAGCGTTGCGTCAGGGGCCGGGCCGGAGACCCAGTACTTC. This codes for CSVASGAGPETQYF.

The rearrangement uses TRBV18 and TRBJ2-1; D is possibly TRBD1 (6 bases). Germline CDR1 KGHSH, CDR2 LQKENI. This CDR3 contains 16 residues. The V gene lost 4 bases and the J gene lost 5 bases, with 18 bases spanning the gap. The CDR3 DNA reads TGTGCCAGCTCACGTTCCGGGACAAGGGGAGACAATGAGCAGTTCTTC. As protein: CASSRSGTRGDNEQFF. Variable domain in full (rest from reference TRBV18 and TRBJ2-1): NAGVMQNPRHLVRRRGQEARLRCSPMKGHSHVYWYRQLPEEGLKFMVYLQKENIIDESGMPKERFSAEFPKEGPSILRIQQVVRGDSAAYFCASSRSGTRGDNEQFFGPGTRLTVL.

The V gene is TRBV9, the J gene TRBJ2-6; 12 positions agree with TRBD1. The length of the CDR3 is 17 residues. With V trimmed by 2 bases and J by 2 bases, 2 bases remained unmatched. Germline CDR1 is SGDLS and CDR2 is YYNGEE. Here the CDR3 DNA reads TGTGCCAGCAGCGTGGGACAGGGGGCCACTGGGGCCAACGTCCTGACTTTC. Amino acids: CASSVGQGATGANVLTF.

The chain is built from TRBV5-1 and TRBJ2-1; D not certain. Germline CDR1 reads SGHRS; CDR2 reads YFSETQ. The V end was cut by 2 bases, the J end by 5 bases, with 5 bases between. The CDR3 has 12 amino acids. The CDR3, as DNA: TGCGCCAGCAGCTTATACGACAATGAGCAGTTCTTC. This gives the protein CASSLYDNEQFF.